These 8 T cell receptor beta chains were all obtained from the same sample, sequenced in a study of shared T cell receptors in the human thymus. TCRdb's copy holds only in-frame clones and misses some; the assay was immunoSEQ multiplex PCR. The data show hundreds of thousands of clones, around 87% seen once. A further study also used this sample, focusing on human thymus T cells.

The sequenced sample was thymocytes. Source of these receptors: a boy under three years old with a congenital heart defect.

Worth noting for this clone: Additional DNA sequences in this sample encode the identical CDR3. This chain links TRBV28 with TRBJ2-7; the D gene is possibly TRBD1 (6 bases). V was trimmed by 3 bases and J by 0 bases, leaving 9 bases between them. Germline CDR1 and CDR2: MDHEN and SYDVKM. The CDR3 runs 14 residues. The CDR3: CASSFRGPSYEQYF. The CDR3 DNA follows: TGTGCCAGCAGTTTCAGGGGCCCCTCCTACGAGCAGTACTTC.

This clone was detected a few times. The chain carries TRBV7-2 and TRBJ1-3; unclear D gene. Germline lookup yields CDR1 SGHTA and CDR2 FQGNSA. This CDR3 region has 13 residues. V gave up 5 bases and J gave up 7 bases, with 12 bases separating them. The CDR3 sequence is CASSPDLGNTIYF. The CDR3 DNA sequence: TGTGCCAGCAGCCCAGACTTAGGTAACACCATATATTTT.

The chain carries TRBV4-1 and TRBJ1-5, with 12 nucleotides matching TRBD1. CDR3 length: 21 amino acids. Unmatched junction bases numbered 19, after V lost 0 bases and J lost 7 bases. The germline V gene encodes CDR1 MGHRA and CDR2 YSYEKL. The chain's CDR3 is CASSQDLRGQGAWPVRQPQHF. DNA of the CDR3: TGCGCCAGCAGCCAAGATTTGAGGGGACAGGGGGCTTGGCCGGTGCGGCAGCCCCAGCATTTT.

This clone has only one observation. The V and J genes are TRBV12-5 and TRBJ1-3; a possible D gene is TRBD1 (6 bases). The germline gives CDR1 LGHNT, CDR2 FRNRAP. This CDR3 has 19 amino acids. Trimming stripped 2 bases from V and 0 bases from J, with 20 bases between. The CDR3 sequence is CASGLPPDRHVSSGNTIYF. The CDR3 DNA sequence: TGTGCTAGTGGTTTGCCTCCAGACAGGCACGTTAGCTCTGGAAACACCATATATTTT.

This chain uses TRBV27 with TRBJ1-1; D uncertain. Germline-derived CDR1 and CDR2 are MNHEY and SMNVEV (reference sequence). The length of the CDR3 is 14 residues. V gave up 2 bases and J gave up 6 bases, with 13 bases separating them. The CDR3 reads CASSLGREIPEAFF. The CDR3 DNA reads as TGTGCCAGCAGTTTAGGCCGGGAGATTCCTGAAGCTTTCTTT.

The chain carries TRBV25-1 and TRBJ2-5; a possible D gene is TRBD1 (6 bases). Looked up from germline, CDR1 is MGHDK and CDR2 is SYGVNS. V lost 2 bases and J lost 1, with 11 bases in between. The CDR3 covers 15 residues. CDR3 sequence reads: CASSEDRDIQETQYF. The CDR3 DNA sequence: TGTGCCAGCAGTGAAGACCGGGACATCCAAGAGACCCAGTACTTC.

The chain has TRBV2 and TRBJ2-5; 7 bases fit TRBD2. V lost 3 bases and J lost 5; bases outside the gene matches: 12. From germline, CDR1 is SNHLY and CDR2 FYNNEI. The CDR3 sequence is 16 residues long. CDR3: CASSDGPPSGRETQYF. For the CDR3, the DNA is TGTGCCAGCAGTGATGGCCCCCCTAGCGGAAGGGAGACCCAGTACTTC.

V is TRBV11-2 and J is TRBJ1-6; D may be TRBD1 (5 bases). The CDR3 is made up of 17 amino acids. In germline, CDR1 is SGHAT, CDR2 FQNNGV. Between the trimmed V and J ends, which lost 1 base and 8 bases, there was a span of 18 bases. The CDR3 region has the DNA TGTGCCAGCAGCTTAGTATTGGTTGGGGGGTGTCATTCACCCCTCCACTTT. As protein: CASSLVLVGGCHSPLHF.